The present T cell receptor (beta chain) was sequenced within a study of T cells in Graves' hyperthyroidism and ophthalmopathy. Regarding the study as a whole: The blood repertoire included most of the expanded thyroid clonotypes above 0.001.

Template material for amplifying TCR beta CDR3 regions consisted of RNA transcripts. The primer set for the first-round RT-PCR of the TCR CDR3 was HTBI. A single record per CDR3 protein comes from TCRdb applying MiXCR to the multiplex PCR reads. The top ten hold 50% of the sample, which has a few hundred thousand distinct CDR3 sequences, under 25% seen once. This clonotype was counted many times. Its antigen is still unknown. The receptor was derived from a woman in her 50s with Graves' hyperthyroidism. Material: blood.

CDR3 DNA: TGTGCCAGCAGCCAAATCGGGACCACAGATACGCAGTATTTT. Amino acids: CASSQIGTTDTQYF. The chain uses TRBV3-1 and TRBJ2-3; D possibly matches TRBD1 or TRBD2 (5 bases each). The CDR3 is 14 residues long. Per the germline V gene, CDR1 is LGHDT and CDR2 is YNNKEL (reference sequence). The V end was cut by 2 bases, the J end by 2 bases, with 8 bases between.